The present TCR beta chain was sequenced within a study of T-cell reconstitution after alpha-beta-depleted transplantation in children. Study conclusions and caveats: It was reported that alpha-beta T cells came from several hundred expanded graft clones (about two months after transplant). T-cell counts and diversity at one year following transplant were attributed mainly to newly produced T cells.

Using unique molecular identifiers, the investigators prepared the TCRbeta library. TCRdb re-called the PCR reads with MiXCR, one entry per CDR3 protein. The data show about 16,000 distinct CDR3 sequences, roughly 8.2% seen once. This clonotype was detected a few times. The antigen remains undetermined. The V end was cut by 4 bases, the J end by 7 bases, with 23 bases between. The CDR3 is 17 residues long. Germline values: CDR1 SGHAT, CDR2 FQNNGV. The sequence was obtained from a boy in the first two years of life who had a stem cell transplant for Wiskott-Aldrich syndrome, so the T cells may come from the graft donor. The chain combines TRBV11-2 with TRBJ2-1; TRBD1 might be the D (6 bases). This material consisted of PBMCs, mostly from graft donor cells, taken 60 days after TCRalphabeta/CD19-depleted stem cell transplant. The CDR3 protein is CASSSYPTGYLRNEQFF. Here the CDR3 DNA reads TGTGCCAGCAGCTCCTACCCGACAGGCTACCTGAGGAATGAGCAGTTCTTC.